This TCR beta chain originates from a study of control samples from healthy donors and cancer patients. This clone was recorded once. The protocol was immunoSEQ multiplex PCR, while the TCRdb copy is restricted to in-frame clones and leaves out a portion. The data contain some 94,000 clones, roughly nine tenths of them singletons. This TCR came from a woman aged 50 to 60 in good health. Sequenced input: blood.

CDR3 nucleotides: TGTGCCAGCAGTTGGGCCAGGGTCGGTTCACCCCTCCACTTT. Translation gives CASSWARVGSPLHF. The chain joins TRBV27 to TRBJ1-6; a weak D match, TRBD1 (5 bases). This CDR3 is built from 14 residues. Trimming removed 4 bases at V and 9 bases at J, with 13 bases between. Germline values: CDR1 MNHEY, CDR2 SMNVEV (reference sequence).